This is a list of T cell receptor beta chains from one sample in a study of T-cell memory formation after mild COVID-19. TCRdb re-analysed the 5' RACE reads in MiXCR, keeping a single row per CDR3 protein. The top ten hold approximately 2.3% of the sample, which has roughly 130,000 distinct CDR3 sequences, around 6.3% seen once. The sequencing input was PBMCs or a T cell subset sorted from them (not recorded which). These receptors all stem from an adult woman who had mild COVID-19 (a few samples of this study predate the infection). Cell type and time point are not known. CDR3s leave out the opening cysteine and the closing phenylalanine or tryptophan.

j_call v_call cdr3_aa
TRBJ2-7 TRBV18 ASSPDRVDRQY
TRBJ2-5 TRBV4-2 ASSQATLGLQETQY
TRBJ2-7 TRBV6-6 ASSRARQGSYEQY
TRBJ2-4 TRBV5-1 ASSLWASGAKNIQY
TRBJ2-1 TRBV7-2 ASSLMGSRTYNEQF
TRBJ2-7 TRBV27 ASSTPGRTEQY
TRBJ2-1 TRBV9 ASSVQTSMSGEQF
TRBJ2-2 TRBV7-2 ASSPSGSTGELF
TRBJ1-2 TRBV2 ASRASAGPSNYGYT
TRBJ2-3 TRBV20-1 SARDGIYTQY
TRBJ2-3 TRBV29-1 SVRTVLTDTQY
TRBJ2-2 TRBV15 ATSKLRGGAGGHHSGELF
TRBJ2-1 TRBV7-2 ASSFRRSPYNEQF
TRBJ1-2 TRBV29-1 SVEMAGANGYT
TRBJ1-5 TRBV7-2 ASSLRQGASSYVSNQPQH
TRBJ2-2 TRBV20-1 SAGTWAPGELF
TRBJ2-1 TRBV29-1 SVEGPAGGSYNEQF
TRBJ1-1 TRBV6-5 ASSRLTGSSSNTEAF
TRBJ1-5 TRBV20-1 SAKYTGTGGNQPQH
TRBJ2-6 TRBV20-1 SARLGGPMGSGANVLT
TRBJ1-3 TRBV11-2 ASSGDRSSGNTIY
TRBJ2-3 TRBV4-1 ASSQNRGGGGVHTQY
TRBJ2-7 TRBV10-3 AISESQVGEQY
TRBJ2-3 TRBV20-1 SASSSSTDTQY
TRBJ1-2 TRBV19 ASSSTGLFGYT
TRBJ2-1 TRBV6-6 ASSYELSGRASPT
TRBJ2-2 TRBV18 ASSPRTGTERLF
TRBJ2-7 TRBV7-2 ASSVTSGGALYEQY
TRBJ2-2 TRBV3-1 ASSRDTGELF
TRBJ2-7 TRBV4-1 ASSQLGIRDRSYEQY
TRBJ1-1 TRBV5-1 ASSSRTGGATEAF
TRBJ2-7 TRBV5-1 ASSLRPGGSYEQY
TRBJ1-1 TRBV7-8 ASSPRGVVLTYAEAF
TRBJ2-2 TRBV12-3/TRBV12-4 ASSHRGKSTGELF
TRBJ1-5 TRBV20-1 SARDQGQPQH
TRBJ2-1 TRBV12-3/TRBV12-4 ASSLAGGLYEQF
TRBJ1-2 TRBV12-3/TRBV12-4 ASSSGPTYGYT
TRBJ2-1 TRBV7-8 ASSYQRGEYNEQF
TRBJ1-1 TRBV3-1 ASSQGSGTEAF
TRBJ1-1 TRBV24-1 ATSEGVNTEAF
TRBJ1-1 TRBV19 ASSIDSGNTEAF
TRBJ2-2 TRBV7-3 ASSARQGRELF
TRBJ2-7 TRBV6-5 ASSYSQGYEQY
TRBJ2-3 TRBV6-2/TRBV6-3 ASSYARLADTQY
TRBJ2-7 TRBV30 AWSVRIEQY
TRBJ1-5 TRBV20-1 SAPTVGGPKAKNQPQH